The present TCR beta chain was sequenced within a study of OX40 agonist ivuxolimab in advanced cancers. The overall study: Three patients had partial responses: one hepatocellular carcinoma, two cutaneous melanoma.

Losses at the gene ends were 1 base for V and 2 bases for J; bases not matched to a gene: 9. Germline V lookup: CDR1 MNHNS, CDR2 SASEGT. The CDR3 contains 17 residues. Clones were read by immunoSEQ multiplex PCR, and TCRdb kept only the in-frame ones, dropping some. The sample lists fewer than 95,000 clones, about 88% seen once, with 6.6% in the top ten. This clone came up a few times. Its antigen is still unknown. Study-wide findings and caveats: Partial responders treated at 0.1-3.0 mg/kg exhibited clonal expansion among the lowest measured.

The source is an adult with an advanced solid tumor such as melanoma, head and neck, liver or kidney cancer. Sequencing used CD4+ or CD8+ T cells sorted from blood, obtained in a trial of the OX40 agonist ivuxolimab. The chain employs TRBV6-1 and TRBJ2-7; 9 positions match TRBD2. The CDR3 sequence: CASSEDYSGRGAYEQYF. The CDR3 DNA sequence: TGTGCCAGCAGTGAAGATTATAGCGGGAGAGGTGCCTACGAGCAGTACTTC.